This entry describes one T cell receptor (beta chain). Its specificity is unknown. Between the trimmed V and J ends, which lost 6 bases and 4 bases, there was a span of 13 bases. The length of the CDR3 is 13 residues. This sample was included in a study of blood T cells in healthy people across ages. Study observations and caveats: Strong correlation existed between TCR beta diversity and naive T cell percentage. PBMCs that were unsorted prevented a conclusive naive versus antigen-experienced comparison.

Each individual donor underwent a draw of about 9.1 milliliters of peripheral blood. The authors ran a second PCR of 7 to 11 cycles using a sample-barcoded 5' primer and a J-beta primer mix. Each cDNA was tagged by a template-switch adaptor containing 12 random nucleotides. Each CDR3 protein gets one entry after TCRdb re-called the 5' RACE reads with MiXCR. The top ten hold roughly 23% of the sample, which has 1.5 million to 2 million distinct CDR3 sequences, around 40% seen once. The chain couples TRBV12-3 or TRBV12-4 to TRBJ2-7; D unresolved. The sequencing input was blood. The sequence was collected from a human donor in good health. CDR3 sequence reads: CASRPRYEYEQYF. CDR3 nucleotides: TGTGCCAGCAGACCACGCTACGAGTACGAGCAGTACTTC.